A selection of T cell receptor beta chains follows, all from one sample in a study of control samples from healthy donors and cancer patients. Method: immunoSEQ multiplex PCR; TCRdb's copy keeps in-frame clones and lacks some. Here the sample spans 130,000 or so clones, 75% to 95% being singletons. Sequencing was carried out using blood. These receptor sequences come from a young man in good health. CDR3s include the opening cysteine and the closing phenylalanine or tryptophan. A D gene is named only where the DNA matches it firmly. Some rows have no size entry. The others give once, few or many, or a class for an expanded clone.

cdr3_aa,cdr3_nt,clone_size,v_call,d_call,j_call
CASSLTGYEQYF,TGTGCCAGCAGTTTAACAGGTTACGAGCAGTACTTC,-,TRBV6-5,-,TRBJ2-7
CASSLGRDYEQYF,TGCGCCAGCAGCTTGGGCCGCGACTACGAGCAGTACTTC,-,TRBV5-1,-,TRBJ2-7
CASSYGQTYSNEQYF,TGCGCCAGCAGCTACGGACAGACCTACTCGAACGAGCAGTACTTC,-,TRBV5-1,-,TRBJ2-7
CASSRSGSEQYF,TGTGCCAGCAGTAGATCAGGTTCCGAGCAGTACTTC,-,TRBV6-2/TRBV6-3,-,TRBJ2-7
CASSLRDSSYEQYF,TGTGCCAGCAGTCTCCGGGACAGCTCCTACGAGCAGTACTTC,once,TRBV9,TRBD1,TRBJ2-7
CASSLPEVGYGYTF,TGTGCCAGCAGCCTCCCGGAGGTAGGGTATGGCTACACCTTC,-,TRBV7-9,-,TRBJ1-2
CASSKDRVYGYTF,TGTGCCAGCTCAAAGGACAGGGTCTATGGCTACACCTTC,-,TRBV18,TRBD1,TRBJ1-2
CASSLKGQVLREQYF,TGTGCCAGCAGTTTAAAGGGACAGGTCCTACGCGAGCAGTACTTC,once,TRBV28,TRBD1,TRBJ2-7
CASSYAGPWTEAFF,TGTGCCAGCAGTTACGCGGGACCGTGGACTGAAGCTTTCTTT,-,TRBV6-2/TRBV6-3,-,TRBJ1-1
CAISAGTVGEPQHF,TGTGCCATCAGTGCCGGGACAGTGGGTGAGCCCCAGCATTTT,few,TRBV10-3,TRBD1,TRBJ1-5
CASSEATPGQGVTNYGYTF,TGTGCCAGCAGTGAAGCGACTCCGGGACAGGGGGTGACAAACTATGGCTACACCTTC,-,TRBV6-1,TRBD1,TRBJ1-2
CASSHGDTEAFF,TGTGCCAGCAGCCACGGGGACACTGAAGCTTTCTTT,-,TRBV3-1/TRBV3-2,-,TRBJ1-1
CASRKSDTGELFF,TGTGCCAGCAGGAAATCGGACACCGGGGAGCTGTTTTTT,many,TRBV6-6,-,TRBJ2-2
CASSLADTGELFF,TGCGCCAGCAGCTTGGCGGACACCGGGGAGCTGTTTTTT,-,TRBV5-1,-,TRBJ2-2
CASSPPGGLSPKQYF,TGTGCCAGCAGCCCCCCCGGGGGGCTATCCCCCAAGCAGTACTTC,-,TRBV9,-,TRBJ2-7
CASSQVDDWAYEQYF,TGCGCCAGCAGCCAAGTGGACGACTGGGCCTACGAGCAGTACTTC,-,TRBV4-1,-,TRBJ2-7
CASSPGQTSGANVLTF,TGCGCCAGCAGCCCCGGACAGACCTCTGGGGCCAACGTCCTGACTTTC,-,TRBV5-1,-,TRBJ2-6
CASSYLGGGAHEQFF,TGTGCCAGCAGTTACTTGGGCGGGGGGGCCCATGAGCAGTTCTTC,once,TRBV6-5,TRBD2,TRBJ2-1
CASSSKNQDGRMNTEAFF,TGTGCCAGCAGCTCGAAGAATCAGGATGGGCGGATGAACACTGAAGCTTTCTTT,-,TRBV7-9,-,TRBJ1-1
CASSEFGTMNTEAFF,TGTGCCAGCAGTGAATTCGGGACCATGAACACTGAAGCTTTCTTT,-,TRBV6-1,-,TRBJ1-1
CASSSFDRQETQYF,TGTGCCAGCAGCTCTTTTGACAGGCAAGAGACCCAGTACTTC,-,TRBV5-4,-,TRBJ2-5
CASRTGLNQPQHF,TGTGCCAGCAGAACGGGGCTTAATCAGCCCCAGCATTTT,-,TRBV6-1,-,TRBJ1-5
CASWGGTGELFF,TGTGCCAGCTGGGGTGGCACCGGGGAGCTGTTTTTT,medium-sized,TRBV6-5,-,TRBJ2-2
CASSFSGARETQYF,TGTGCCAGCAGCTTCTCAGGAGCTCGGGAGACCCAGTACTTC,-,TRBV5-6,-,TRBJ2-5
CASSFLTGQEGAGANVLTF,TGTGCCAGCAGTTTTCTGACTGGACAGGAAGGGGCTGGGGCCAACGTCCTGACTTTC,once,TRBV27,TRBD1,TRBJ2-6
CASSPTEGLAESSYNEQFF,TGTGCCAGCTCTCCCACAGAGGGACTAGCGGAAAGCTCCTACAATGAGCAGTTCTTC,-,TRBV18,TRBD2,TRBJ2-1
CASSLGGYQPQHF,TGTGCCAGCAGCTTAGGAGGGTATCAGCCCCAGCATTTT,-,TRBV13,-,TRBJ1-5
CASTENLNYGYTF,TGCGCCAGCACCGAGAATCTAAACTATGGCTACACCTTC,-,TRBV5-1,-,TRBJ1-2
CASSLDLTGGVYGYTF,TGCGCCAGCAGCTTGGACCTGACAGGGGGCGTCTATGGCTACACCTTC,few,TRBV5-1,TRBD1,TRBJ1-2
CATGLAGGLTDTQYF,TGTGCCACGGGACTAGCGGGGGGGCTCACAGATACGCAGTATTTT,-,TRBV10-3,TRBD2,TRBJ2-3
CASSWEGGDQPQHF,TGTGCCAGCAGTTGGGAAGGGGGCGATCAGCCCCAGCATTTT,-,TRBV2,TRBD1,TRBJ1-5
CASSQDLAGGPGDTQYF,TGTGCCAGCAGCCAGGATCTAGCGGGGGGGCCTGGAGATACGCAGTATTTT,-,TRBV4-2,TRBD2,TRBJ2-3
CASSIVTDQETQYF,TGTGCCAGTAGTATAGTCACGGATCAAGAGACCCAGTACTTC,-,TRBV19,-,TRBJ2-5
CAWGSTASNSPLHF,TGTGCCTGGGGTTCGACAGCAAGTAATTCACCCCTCCACTTT,-,TRBV30,-,TRBJ1-6
CASSQRGAGFFWSYEQYF,TGTGCCAGCAGCCAGAGAGGAGCCGGGTTCTTTTGGTCCTACGAGCAGTACTTC,-,TRBV3-1/TRBV3-2,-,TRBJ2-7
CASSLADGNTGELFF,TGCGCCAGCAGCTTGGCCGACGGAAACACCGGGGAGCTGTTTTTT,-,TRBV5-1,-,TRBJ2-2
CASSYRRHSLGGDTEAFF,TGTGCCAGCAGTTACCGCAGACACAGTTTGGGAGGGGACACTGAAGCTTTCTTT,once,TRBV6-2/TRBV6-3,-,TRBJ1-1
CASSYRGGAANEKLFF,TGTGCCAGCAGTTACCGGGGGGGCGCGGCTAATGAAAAACTGTTTTTT,-,TRBV6-5,-,TRBJ1-4
CASSQGIEQPQHF,TGTGCCAGCAGCCAGGGGATCGAGCAGCCCCAGCATTTT,-,TRBV6-5,-,TRBJ1-5
CASSLAPSGPTEAFF,TGCGCCAGCAGCTTGGCACCTTCAGGGCCCACTGAAGCTTTCTTT,-,TRBV5-1,-,TRBJ1-1
CASSSQGGDSYEQYF,TGTGCCAGCAGCTCACAGGGGGGGGACTCCTACGAGCAGTACTTC,-,TRBV7-8,-,TRBJ2-7
CASSLWGAGGYTF,TGTGCCAGCAGCTTGTGGGGGGCCGGGGGCTACACCTTC,-,TRBV5-4,-,TRBJ1-2
CASSIGPAQGFPSGANVLTF,TGTGCCAGTAGTATAGGCCCCGCACAGGGCTTTCCATCCGGGGCCAACGTCCTGACTTTC,-,TRBV19,-,TRBJ2-6
CASSVLQGSEAFF,TGTGCCAGCAGCGTTCTTCAAGGGTCTGAAGCTTTCTTT,-,TRBV9,-,TRBJ1-1
CASSVGSSGTYEQYF,TGTGCCAGCAGCGTAGGGTCTAGCGGTACCTACGAGCAGTACTTC,-,TRBV9,TRBD2,TRBJ2-7
CATSTTGNGYTF,TGTGCCACCAGCACGACAGGGAATGGCTACACCTTC,-,TRBV15,TRBD1,TRBJ1-2
CASSDYSGGNQETQYF,TGTGCCAGCAGTGACTATAGCGGGGGTAACCAAGAGACCCAGTACTTC,-,TRBV2,TRBD2,TRBJ2-5
CATSRVEGNSPLHF,TGTGCCACCAGCAGAGTAGAGGGAAATTCACCCCTCCACTTT,-,TRBV15,-,TRBJ1-6
CAISESSGASTDTQYF,TGTGCCATCAGTGAGTCTAGCGGGGCTAGCACAGATACGCAGTATTTT,-,TRBV10-3,TRBD2,TRBJ2-3
CASSPGSNNEQFF,TGTGCCAGCTCACCGGGATCAAACAATGAGCAGTTCTTC,-,TRBV18,-,TRBJ2-1